The 25 T cell receptor beta chains reported below all come from one sample, sequenced in a study of T cells expressing NK-cell markers. TCRdb re-called the 5' RACE reads and shows each CDR3 protein once, DNA omitted. Seen in this sample are about 160,000 distinct CDR3 sequences; the ten most common clones hold 20%. The source material was blood T cells: a sorted CD56 or NKG2C T cell subset, CD4+ or CD8+ T cells, or bulk PBMC T cells (not recorded which). Source of these receptors: a man between 18 and 69 years old in good health.

The chain couples TRBV6-1 to TRBJ1-5; TCRdb's assignment of TRBD1 cannot be checked, as there is no DNA. The CDR3 length is 14 residues. CDR1 is MNHNS and CDR2 is SASEGT in the germline V gene. CDR3 residues: CASSKGASNQPQHF.

This sequence joins TRBV20-1 and TRBJ1-4; TCRdb indicates TRBD1, and absent DNA this call remains unverified. Germline loops: CDR1 DFQATT, CDR2 SNEGSKA (reference sequence). The CDR3 totals 14 residues. The CDR3 protein is CSAPWTGSNEKLFF.

This chain connects TRBV7-9 to TRBJ1-4. The CDR3 is 14 residues long. Germline V lookup: CDR1 SEHNR, CDR2 FQNEAQ (reference sequence). This CDR3 reads CASSDLGPNEKLFF.

The rearrangement joins TRBV5-6 to TRBJ2-3; TCRdb's D gene call, TRBD2, goes unchecked for lack of DNA. CDR1 is SGHDT, CDR2 YYEEEE, per germline. The CDR3 totals 13 residues. CDR3: CASSPGRAHTQYF.

This CDR3 reads CASSRQGSRSYNSPLHF. The genes are TRBV7-6 and TRBJ1-6; absent DNA, TCRdb's TRBD1 call cannot be checked. This CDR3 comprises 17 residues. The germline V gene has CDR1 SGHVS and CDR2 FNYEAQ.

The chain has TRBV2 and TRBJ2-1; TCRdb calls TRBD2, which cannot be checked without DNA. Germline V gene data show CDR1 as SNHLY and CDR2 as FYNNEI. This CDR3 is 15 amino acids long. The CDR3 loop is CASSESLAGGLEQFF.

The chain combines TRBV7-9 with TRBJ1-6; TCRdb selects TRBD1, and the lack of DNA leaves this call unchecked. The CDR3 extends over 14 amino acids. The germline CDR1 and CDR2 sequences are SEHNR and FQNEAQ (reference sequence). The CDR3 spells CASSQGGGYSPLHF.

The CDR3 sequence is CASTPLNSGYTDTQYF. The chain combines TRBV6-1 with TRBJ2-3; no DNA is available, so the TRBD2 call from TCRdb remains unchecked. The CDR3 extends over 16 amino acids. Germline V gives CDR1 MNHNS, CDR2 SASEGT.

The CDR3 is CASSLLAGNEKLFF. The gene calls are TRBV5-1 and TRBJ1-4. The CDR3 covers 14 residues. From germline, CDR1 is SGHRS and CDR2 YFSETQ.

This chain connects TRBV6-5 to TRBJ2-7; the D call from TCRdb, TRBD2, cannot be confirmed without DNA. This CDR3 is 16 amino acids long. Germline V lookup: CDR1 MNHEY, CDR2 SVGAGI. The CDR3 reads CASSSTGTSGGDEQYF.

The chain carries TRBV12-3 or TRBV12-4 and TRBJ2-7; TCRdb proposes TRBD1, but this gene call is untestable without DNA. CDR3 length equals 16 residues. The CDR3 spells CASSRQDRTLSDEQYF.

The chain has TRBV12-3 or TRBV12-4 and TRBJ1-6; the TCRdb call, TRBD1, lacks DNA for checking. CDR3 length: 15 residues. The CDR3 loop is CASSLAGGILSPLHF.

The V call is TRBV20-1, the J call TRBJ2-1; TCRdb names TRBD2, which stays unverified in the absence of DNA. CDR1 is DFQATT, CDR2 SNEGSKA, per germline (reference sequence). This CDR3 is 14 amino acids long. CDR3 loop: CSAVSGGIYNEQFF.

The chain joins TRBV18 to TRBJ2-7. There are 13 residues in the CDR3. From germline, CDR1 is KGHSH and CDR2 LQKENI. The CDR3 reads CASSTRDNYEQYF.

V usage is TRBV3-1 and J usage is TRBJ2-7. Germline assignment: CDR1 LGHDT and CDR2 YNNKEL (reference sequence). The CDR3 spans 17 residues. CDR3 loop: CASSQDAFGPSSYEQYF.

This chain connects TRBV20-1 to TRBJ1-4; TCRdb's D call, TRBD1, is unchecked because there is no DNA. CDR1 DFQATT and CDR2 SNEGSKA come from the germline V gene (reference sequence). The CDR3 consists of 15 residues. The CDR3 is CSARDQGQGAEKLFF.

The rearrangement uses TRBV18 and TRBJ2-3; absent DNA, TCRdb's TRBD1 call cannot be checked. The CDR3 spans 18 residues. Germline lookup yields CDR1 KGHSH and CDR2 LQKENI. The CDR3 region is CASSPPIWDRPRTDTQYF.

The J gene is TRBJ1-2, the V gene TRBV12-3 or TRBV12-4; TCRdb's D call of TRBD1 is untestable without DNA. This CDR3 has 15 amino acids. The CDR3 spells CASSFSPGSIYGYTF.

The chain links TRBV12-3 or TRBV12-4 to TRBJ1-6; TCRdb selects TRBD1, and the lack of DNA leaves this call unchecked. CDR3 length equals 14 residues. The CDR3 spells CASIDRFEGSPLHF.

The chain carries TRBV3-1 and TRBJ2-2; TCRdb calls TRBD1, which cannot be checked without DNA. CDR1 and CDR2 (germline): LGHDT, YNNKEL (reference sequence). The CDR3 totals 18 residues. CDR3 protein: CASSQVARGAGSTGELFF.

This sequence joins TRBV6-5 and TRBJ2-1; TCRdb outputs TRBD2, but without DNA this stays unchecked. CDR3 size: 16 residues. Germline V CDR1 and CDR2: MNHEY, SVGAGI. CDR3 loop: CASSYSVQRSYNEQFF.

CDR3 amino acids: CASSLVRGPTDTQYF. V usage is TRBV7-2 and J usage is TRBJ2-3; absent DNA, TCRdb's TRBD1 call cannot be checked. CDR1 and CDR2 from the germline V gene are SGHTA and FQGNSA. The CDR3 length is 15 residues.

The chain carries TRBV28 and TRBJ2-5; TCRdb's D call of TRBD2 is untestable without DNA. Germline CDR1 MDHEN, CDR2 SYDVKM. CDR3 length: 20 residues. The CDR3 protein is CASSIPSSGVYAQYQETQYF. Looking up the rest from reference TRBV28 and TRBJ2-5 gives the full variable domain: DVKVTQSSRYLVKRTGEKVFLECVQDMDHENMFWYRQDPGLGLRLIYFSYDVKMKEKGDIPEGYSVSREKKERFSLILESASTNQTSMYLCASSIPSSGVYAQYQETQYFGPGTRLLVL.

The V gene is TRBV29-1, the J gene TRBJ2-3; TCRdb reports TRBD1, a call that lacks DNA to check it against. Germline assignment: CDR1 SQVTM and CDR2 ANQGSEA. The CDR3 spans 13 residues. The CDR3 reads CSVLTGWSDTQYF.

This chain uses TRBV7-9 with TRBJ2-7; TCRdb's assignment of TRBD1 cannot be checked, as there is no DNA. Germline V gene lookup returns CDR1 SEHNR and CDR2 FQNEAQ (reference sequence). CDR3 size: 13 residues. The CDR3: CASSLAGVDEQYF.